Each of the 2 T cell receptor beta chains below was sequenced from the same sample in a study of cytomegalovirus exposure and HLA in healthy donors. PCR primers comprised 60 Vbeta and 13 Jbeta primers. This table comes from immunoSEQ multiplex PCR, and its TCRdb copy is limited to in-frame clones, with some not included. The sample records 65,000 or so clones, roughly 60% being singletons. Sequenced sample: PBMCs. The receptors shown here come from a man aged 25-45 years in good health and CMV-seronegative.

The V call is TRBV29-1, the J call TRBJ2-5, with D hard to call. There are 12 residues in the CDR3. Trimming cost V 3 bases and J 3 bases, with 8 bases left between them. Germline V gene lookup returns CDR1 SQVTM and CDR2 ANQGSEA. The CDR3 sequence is CSVEGFEETQYF. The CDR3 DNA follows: TGCAGCGTTGAGGGCTTCGAAGAGACCCAGTACTTC. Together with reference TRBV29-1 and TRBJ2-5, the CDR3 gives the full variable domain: SAVISQKPSRDICQRGTSLTIQCQVDSQVTMMFWYRQQPGQSLTLIATANQGSEATYESGFVIDKFPISRPNLTFSTLTVSNMSPEDSSIYLCSVEGFEETQYFGPGTRLLVL.

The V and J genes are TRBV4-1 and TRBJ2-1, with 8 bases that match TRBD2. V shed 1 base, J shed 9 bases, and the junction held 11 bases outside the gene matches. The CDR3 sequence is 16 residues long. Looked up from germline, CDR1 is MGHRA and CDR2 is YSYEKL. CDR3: CASSQGGTRRAGEQFF. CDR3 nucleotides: TGCGCCAGCAGCCAAGGTGGGACTAGGAGGGCTGGTGAGCAGTTCTTC.